The source of this T cell receptor beta chain is a study of OX40 agonist ivuxolimab in advanced cancers. On the study more broadly: The treatment was a fully human IgG2 OX40 agonist, ivuxolimab. Those enrolled were 80% to 85% male, with a mean age of roughly 62 years and ages from roughly 20 to 85. Under the entry rules, prior anti-PD-1, anti-PD-L1 or anti-CTLA-4 therapy was allowed, and approximately 36% had some.

TCRdb keeps only in-frame clones here, not all; method: immunoSEQ multiplex PCR. Of 65,000 to 75,000 clones in the sample, about 88% were seen once. Germline CDR1 MDHEN, CDR2 SYDVKM. CDR3 length: 14 amino acids. Germline trimming cut 3 bases from V and 4 bases from J; bases unmatched to any gene: 2. Samples were taken at baseline and on day 1 of cycles 4 and 7. This specimen consisted of CD4+ or CD8+ T cells sorted from blood, obtained in a trial of the OX40 agonist ivuxolimab. V is TRBV28 and J is TRBJ1-4, with 7 bases fitting TRBD1. The clonotype originates from an adult with an advanced solid tumor such as melanoma, head and neck, liver or kidney cancer. The CDR3 coding sequence is TGTGCCAGCAGTTTGCCAGGGGGTAATGAAAAACTGTTTTTT. It specifies CASSLPGGNEKLFF.